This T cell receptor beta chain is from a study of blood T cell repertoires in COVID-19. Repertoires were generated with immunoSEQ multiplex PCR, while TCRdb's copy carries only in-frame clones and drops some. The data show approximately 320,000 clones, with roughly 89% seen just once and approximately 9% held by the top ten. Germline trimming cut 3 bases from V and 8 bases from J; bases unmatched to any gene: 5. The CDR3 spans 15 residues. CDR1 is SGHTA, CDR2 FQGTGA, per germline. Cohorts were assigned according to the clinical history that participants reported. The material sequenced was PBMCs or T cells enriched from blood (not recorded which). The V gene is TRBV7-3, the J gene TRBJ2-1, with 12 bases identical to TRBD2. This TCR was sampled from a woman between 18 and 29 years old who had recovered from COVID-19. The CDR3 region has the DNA TGTGCCAGCAGCTTCCGACTAGCGGGAGACCATGAGCAGTTCTTC. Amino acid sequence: CASSFRLAGDHEQFF.